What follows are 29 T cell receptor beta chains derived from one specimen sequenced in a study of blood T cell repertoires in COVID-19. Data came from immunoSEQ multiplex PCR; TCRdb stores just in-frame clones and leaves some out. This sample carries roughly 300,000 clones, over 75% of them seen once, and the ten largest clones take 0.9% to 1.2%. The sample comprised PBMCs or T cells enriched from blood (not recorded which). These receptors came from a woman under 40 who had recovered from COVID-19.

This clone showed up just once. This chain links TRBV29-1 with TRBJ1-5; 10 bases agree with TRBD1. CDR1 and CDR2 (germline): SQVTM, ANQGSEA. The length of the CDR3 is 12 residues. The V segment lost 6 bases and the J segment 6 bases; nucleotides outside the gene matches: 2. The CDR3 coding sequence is TGCAGCGTGGGGGACAGGGGTCAGCCCCAGCATTTT. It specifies CSVGDRGQPQHF. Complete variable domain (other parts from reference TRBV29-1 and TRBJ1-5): SAVISQKPSRDICQRGTSLTIQCQVDSQVTMMFWYRQQPGQSLTLIATANQGSEATYESGFVIDKFPISRPNLTFSTLTVSNMSPEDSSIYLCSVGDRGQPQHFGDGTRLSIL.

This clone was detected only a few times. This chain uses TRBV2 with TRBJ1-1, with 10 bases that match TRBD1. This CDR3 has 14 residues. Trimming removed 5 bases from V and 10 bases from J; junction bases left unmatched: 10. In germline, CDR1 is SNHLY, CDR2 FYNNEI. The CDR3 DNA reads TGTGCCAGCAGTAGTCAGACAGGGGGCTCGTTAGCTTTCTTT. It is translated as CASSSQTGGSLAFF.

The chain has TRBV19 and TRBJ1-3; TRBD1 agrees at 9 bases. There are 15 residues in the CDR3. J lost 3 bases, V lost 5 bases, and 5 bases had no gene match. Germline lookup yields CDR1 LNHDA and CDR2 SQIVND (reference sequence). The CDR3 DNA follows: TGTGCCAGTAGTCCACGGACAGGGGTTGGAAACACCATATATTTT. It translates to CASSPRTGVGNTIYF.

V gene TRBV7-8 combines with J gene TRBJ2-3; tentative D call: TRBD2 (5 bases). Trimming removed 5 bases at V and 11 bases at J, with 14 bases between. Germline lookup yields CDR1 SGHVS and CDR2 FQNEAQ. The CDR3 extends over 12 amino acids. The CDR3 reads CASSLGKRGQYF. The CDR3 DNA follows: TGTGCCAGCAGCCTCGGGAAACGTGGGCAGTATTTT.

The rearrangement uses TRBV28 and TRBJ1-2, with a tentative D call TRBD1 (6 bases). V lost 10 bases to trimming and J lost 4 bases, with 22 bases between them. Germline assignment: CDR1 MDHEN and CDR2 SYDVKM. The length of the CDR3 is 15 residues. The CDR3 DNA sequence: TGTGCCACCGTGACGGACAGCCTGGCGGTCTATGGCTACACCTTC. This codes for CATVTDSLAVYGYTF.

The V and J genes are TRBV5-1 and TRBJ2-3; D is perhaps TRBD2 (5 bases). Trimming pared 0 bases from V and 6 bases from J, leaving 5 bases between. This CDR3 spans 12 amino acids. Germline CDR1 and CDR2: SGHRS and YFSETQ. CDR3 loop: CASSLGEDTQYF. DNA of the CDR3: TGCGCCAGCAGCTTGGGGGAGGATACGCAGTATTTT.

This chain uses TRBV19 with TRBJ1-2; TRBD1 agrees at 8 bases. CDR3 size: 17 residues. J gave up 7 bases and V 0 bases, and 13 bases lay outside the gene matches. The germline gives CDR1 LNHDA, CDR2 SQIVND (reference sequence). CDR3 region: CASSIDWQGAYDGGYTF. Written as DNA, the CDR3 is TGTGCCAGTAGTATAGATTGGCAGGGGGCGTACGATGGTGGCTACACCTTC.

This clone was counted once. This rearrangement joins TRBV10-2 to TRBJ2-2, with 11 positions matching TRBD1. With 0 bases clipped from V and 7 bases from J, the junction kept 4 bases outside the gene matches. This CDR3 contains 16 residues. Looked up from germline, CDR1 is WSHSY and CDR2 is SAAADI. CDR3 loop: CASSESGTGGVGELFF. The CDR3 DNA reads TGCGCCAGCAGTGAGTCTGGGACAGGGGGTGTCGGGGAGCTGTTTTTT.

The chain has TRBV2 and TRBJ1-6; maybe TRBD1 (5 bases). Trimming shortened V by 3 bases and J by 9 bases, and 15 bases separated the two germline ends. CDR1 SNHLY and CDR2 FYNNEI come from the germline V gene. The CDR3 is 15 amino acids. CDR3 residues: CASSEGDPGGSPLHF. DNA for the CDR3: TGTGCCAGCAGTGAGGGGGACCCCGGGGGTTCACCCCTCCACTTT.

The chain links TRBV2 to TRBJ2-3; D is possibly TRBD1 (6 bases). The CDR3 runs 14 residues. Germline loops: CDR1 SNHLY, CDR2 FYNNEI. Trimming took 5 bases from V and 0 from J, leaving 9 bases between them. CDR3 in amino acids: CASSRTVSTDTQYF. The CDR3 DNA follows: TGTGCCAGCAGTCGGACAGTTAGCACAGATACGCAGTATTTT.

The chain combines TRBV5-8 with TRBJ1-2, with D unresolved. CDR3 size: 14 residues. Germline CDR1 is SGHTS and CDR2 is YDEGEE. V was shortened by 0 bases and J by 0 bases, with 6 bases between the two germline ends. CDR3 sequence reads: CASSLDMANYGYTF. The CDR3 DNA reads TGTGCCAGCAGCTTGGACATGGCTAACTATGGCTACACCTTC. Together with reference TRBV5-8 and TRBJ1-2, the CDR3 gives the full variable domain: EAGVTQSPTHLIKTRGQQATLRCSPISGHTSVYWYQQALGLGLQFLLWYDEGEERNRGNFPPRFSGRQFPNYSSELNVNALELEDSALYLCASSLDMANYGYTFGSGTRLTVV.

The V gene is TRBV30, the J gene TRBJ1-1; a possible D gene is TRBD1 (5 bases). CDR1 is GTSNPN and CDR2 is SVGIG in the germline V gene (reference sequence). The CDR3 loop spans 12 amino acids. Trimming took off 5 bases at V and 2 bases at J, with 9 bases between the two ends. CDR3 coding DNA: TGTGCCTGGGGCAGGGTAAACACTGAAGCTTTCTTT. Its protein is CAWGRVNTEAFF.

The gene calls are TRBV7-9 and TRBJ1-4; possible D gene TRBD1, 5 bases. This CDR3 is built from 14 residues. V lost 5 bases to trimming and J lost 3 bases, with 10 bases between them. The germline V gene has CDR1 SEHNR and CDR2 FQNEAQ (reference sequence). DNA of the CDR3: TGTGCCAGCAGCCGGGGGGAGGCTAATGAAAAACTGTTTTTT. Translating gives CASSRGEANEKLFF.

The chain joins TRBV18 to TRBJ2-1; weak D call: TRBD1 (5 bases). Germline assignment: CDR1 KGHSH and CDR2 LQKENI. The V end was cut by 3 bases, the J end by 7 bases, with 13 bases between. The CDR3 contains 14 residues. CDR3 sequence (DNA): TGTGCCAGCTCACCCAACCAGGGTGGGAATGAGCAGTTCTTC. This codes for CASSPNQGGNEQFF.

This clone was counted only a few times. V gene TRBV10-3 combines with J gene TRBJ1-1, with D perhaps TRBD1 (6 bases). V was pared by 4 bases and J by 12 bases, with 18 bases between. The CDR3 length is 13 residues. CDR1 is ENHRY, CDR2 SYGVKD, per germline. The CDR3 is CAISVAPGESTFF. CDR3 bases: TGTGCCATCAGTGTAGCGCCAGGGGAATCAACTTTCTTT.

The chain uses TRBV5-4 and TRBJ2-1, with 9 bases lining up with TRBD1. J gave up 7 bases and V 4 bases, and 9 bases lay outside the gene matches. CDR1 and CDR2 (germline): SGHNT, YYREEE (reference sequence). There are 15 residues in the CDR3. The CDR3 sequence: CASSPQGQGRNEQFF. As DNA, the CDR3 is TGTGCCAGCAGCCCCCAAGGACAGGGGAGAAATGAGCAGTTCTTC. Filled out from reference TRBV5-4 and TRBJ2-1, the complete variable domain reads ETGVTQSPTHLIKTRGQQVTLRCSSQSGHNTVSWYQQALGQGPQFIFQYYREEENGRGNFPPRFSGLQFPNYSSELNVNALELDDSALYLCASSPQGQGRNEQFFGPGTRLTVL.

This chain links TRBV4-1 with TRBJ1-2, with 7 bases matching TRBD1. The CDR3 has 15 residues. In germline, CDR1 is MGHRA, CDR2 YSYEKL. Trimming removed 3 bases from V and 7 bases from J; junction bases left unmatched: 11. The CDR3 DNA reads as TGCGCCAGCAGCCAGGCCGCAGGGGGATCGTTTGGCTACACCTTC. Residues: CASSQAAGGSFGYTF.

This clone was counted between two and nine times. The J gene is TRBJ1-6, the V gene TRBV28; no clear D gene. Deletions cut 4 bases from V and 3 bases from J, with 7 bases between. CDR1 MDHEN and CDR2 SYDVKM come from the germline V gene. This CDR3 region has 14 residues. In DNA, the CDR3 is TGTGCCAGCAGTTCCAGAAGCTATAATTCACCCCTCCACTTT. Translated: CASSSRSYNSPLHF.

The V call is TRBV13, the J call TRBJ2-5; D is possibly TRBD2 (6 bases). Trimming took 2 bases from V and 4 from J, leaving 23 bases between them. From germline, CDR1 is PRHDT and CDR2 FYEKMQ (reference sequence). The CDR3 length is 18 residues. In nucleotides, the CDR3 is TGTGCCAGCAGCTTAAGTCGTTTTCGGCGGGGTATTCGAGAGACCCAGTACTTC. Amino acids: CASSLSRFRRGIRETQYF.

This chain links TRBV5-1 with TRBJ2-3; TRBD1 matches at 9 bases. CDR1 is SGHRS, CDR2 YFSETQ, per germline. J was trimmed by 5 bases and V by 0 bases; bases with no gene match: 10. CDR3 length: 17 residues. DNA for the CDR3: TGCGCCAGCAGCTTGGGGGATCCTGCGACAGGGGGAGATACGCAGTATTTT. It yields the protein CASSLGDPATGGDTQYF.

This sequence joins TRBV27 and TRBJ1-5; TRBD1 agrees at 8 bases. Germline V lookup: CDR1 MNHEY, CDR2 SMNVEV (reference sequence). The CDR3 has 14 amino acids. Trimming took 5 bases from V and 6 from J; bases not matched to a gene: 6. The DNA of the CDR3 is TGTGCCAGCAGTCGGACAGGGACAGGTCAGCCCCAGCATTTT. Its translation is CASSRTGTGQPQHF.

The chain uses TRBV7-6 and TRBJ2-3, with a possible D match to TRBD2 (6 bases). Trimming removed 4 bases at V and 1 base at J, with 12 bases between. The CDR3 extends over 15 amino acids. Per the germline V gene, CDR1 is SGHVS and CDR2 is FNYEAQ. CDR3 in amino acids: CASSWGLGGTDTQYF. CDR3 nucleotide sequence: TGTGCCAGCAGCTGGGGACTTGGGGGCACAGATACGCAGTATTTT.

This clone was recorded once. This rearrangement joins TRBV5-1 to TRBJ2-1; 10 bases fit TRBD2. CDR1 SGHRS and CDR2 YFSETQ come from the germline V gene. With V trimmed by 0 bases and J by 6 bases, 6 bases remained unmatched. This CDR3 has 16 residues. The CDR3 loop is CASSLDPSGGANEQFF. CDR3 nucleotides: TGCGCCAGCAGCTTGGATCCTAGCGGGGGCGCCAATGAGCAGTTCTTC.

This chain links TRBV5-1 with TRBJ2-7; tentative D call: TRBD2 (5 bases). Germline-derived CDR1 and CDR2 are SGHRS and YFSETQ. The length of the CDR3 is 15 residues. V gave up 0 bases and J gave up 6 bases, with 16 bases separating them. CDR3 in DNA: TGCGCCAGCAGCTTGGGCGGACCCCGAGGGCCCGAGCAGTACTTC. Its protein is CASSLGGPRGPEQYF.

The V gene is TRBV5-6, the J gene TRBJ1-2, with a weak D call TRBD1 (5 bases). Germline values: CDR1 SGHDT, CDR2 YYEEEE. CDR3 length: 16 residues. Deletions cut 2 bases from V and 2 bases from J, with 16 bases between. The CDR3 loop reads CASSLPKGGGNYGYTF. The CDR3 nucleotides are TGTGCCAGCAGCTTACCAAAGGGTGGGGGGAACTATGGCTACACCTTC. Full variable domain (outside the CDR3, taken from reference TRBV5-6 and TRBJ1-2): DAGVTQSPTHLIKTRGQQVTLRCSPKSGHDTVSWYQQALGQGPQFIFQYYEEEERQRGNFPDRFSGHQFPNYSSELNVNALLLGDSALYLCASSLPKGGGNYGYTFGSGTRLTVV.

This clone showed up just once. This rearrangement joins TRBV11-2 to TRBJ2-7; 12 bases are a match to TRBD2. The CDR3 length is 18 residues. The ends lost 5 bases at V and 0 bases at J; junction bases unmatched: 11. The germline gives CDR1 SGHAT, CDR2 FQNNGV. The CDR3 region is CASSIRLAGVPSSYEQYF. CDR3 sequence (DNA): TGTGCCAGCAGCATTAGACTAGCGGGGGTTCCGAGCTCCTACGAGCAGTACTTC.

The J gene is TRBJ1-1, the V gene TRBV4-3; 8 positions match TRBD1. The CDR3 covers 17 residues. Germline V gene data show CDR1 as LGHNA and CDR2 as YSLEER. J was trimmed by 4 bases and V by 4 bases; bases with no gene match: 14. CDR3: CASSRDRGGGVGTEAFF. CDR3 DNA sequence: TGCGCCAGCAGCCGTGACAGGGGAGGAGGGGTGGGCACTGAAGCTTTCTTT.

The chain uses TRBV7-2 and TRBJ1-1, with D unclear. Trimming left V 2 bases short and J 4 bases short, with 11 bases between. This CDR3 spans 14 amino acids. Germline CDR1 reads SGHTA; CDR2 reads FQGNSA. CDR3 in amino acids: CASSLNPRSTEAFF. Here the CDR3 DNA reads TGTGCCAGCAGCTTAAACCCGAGGTCCACTGAAGCTTTCTTT. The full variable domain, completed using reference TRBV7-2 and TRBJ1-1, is GAGVSQSPSNKVTEKGKDVELRCDPISGHTALYWYRQSLGQGLEFLIYFQGNSAPDKSGLPSDRFSAERTGGSVSTLTIQRTQQEDSAVYLCASSLNPRSTEAFFGQGTRLTVV.

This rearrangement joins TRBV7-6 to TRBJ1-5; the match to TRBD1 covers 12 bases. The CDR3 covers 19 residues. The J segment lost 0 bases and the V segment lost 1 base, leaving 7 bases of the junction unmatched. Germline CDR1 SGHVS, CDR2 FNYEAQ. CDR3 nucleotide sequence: TGTGCCAGCAGCTTAGTCCCGGGACAGGGGGCTAATAGCAATCAGCCCCAGCATTTT. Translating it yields CASSLVPGQGANSNQPQHF.